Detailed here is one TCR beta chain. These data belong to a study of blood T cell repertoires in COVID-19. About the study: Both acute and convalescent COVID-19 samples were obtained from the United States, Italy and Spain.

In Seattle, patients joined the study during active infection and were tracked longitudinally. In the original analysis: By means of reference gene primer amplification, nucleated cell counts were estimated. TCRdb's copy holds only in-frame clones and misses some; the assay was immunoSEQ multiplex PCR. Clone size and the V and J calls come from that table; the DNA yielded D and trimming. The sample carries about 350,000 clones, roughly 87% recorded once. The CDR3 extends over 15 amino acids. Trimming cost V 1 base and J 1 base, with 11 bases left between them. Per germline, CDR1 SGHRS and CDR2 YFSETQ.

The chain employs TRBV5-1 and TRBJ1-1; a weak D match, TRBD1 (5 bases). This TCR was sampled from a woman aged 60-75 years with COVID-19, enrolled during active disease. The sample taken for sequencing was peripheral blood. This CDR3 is CASSLKAGQNTEAFF. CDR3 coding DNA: TGCGCCAGCAGCTTGAAAGCAGGGCAGAACACTGAAGCTTTCTTT.